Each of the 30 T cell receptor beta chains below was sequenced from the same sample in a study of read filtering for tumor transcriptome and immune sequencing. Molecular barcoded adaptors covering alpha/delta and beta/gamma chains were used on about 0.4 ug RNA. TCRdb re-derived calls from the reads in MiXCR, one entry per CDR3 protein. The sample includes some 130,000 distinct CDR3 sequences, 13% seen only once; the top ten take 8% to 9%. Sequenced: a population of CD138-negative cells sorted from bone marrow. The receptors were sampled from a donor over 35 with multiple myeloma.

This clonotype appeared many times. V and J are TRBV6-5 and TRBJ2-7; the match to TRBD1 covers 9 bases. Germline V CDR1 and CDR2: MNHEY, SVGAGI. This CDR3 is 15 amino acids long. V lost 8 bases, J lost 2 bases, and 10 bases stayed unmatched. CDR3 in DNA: TGTGCCAGCCGAGTCCGGGACAGGGCACCCTACGAGCAGTACTTC. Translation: CASRVRDRAPYEQYF.

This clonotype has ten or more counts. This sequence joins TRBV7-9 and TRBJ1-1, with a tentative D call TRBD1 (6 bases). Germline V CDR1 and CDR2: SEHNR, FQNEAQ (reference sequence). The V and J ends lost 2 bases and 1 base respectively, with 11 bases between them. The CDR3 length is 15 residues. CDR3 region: CASSLFAQGNTEAFF. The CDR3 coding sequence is TGTGCCAGCAGCTTATTTGCACAGGGGAACACTGAAGCTTTCTTT.

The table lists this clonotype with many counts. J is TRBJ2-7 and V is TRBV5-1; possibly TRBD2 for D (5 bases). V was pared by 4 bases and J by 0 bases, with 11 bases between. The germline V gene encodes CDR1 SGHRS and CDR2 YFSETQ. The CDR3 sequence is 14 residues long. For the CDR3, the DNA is TGCGCCAGCAGCCCGGCGGGCGGCTCCTACGAGCAGTACTTC. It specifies CASSPAGGSYEQYF.

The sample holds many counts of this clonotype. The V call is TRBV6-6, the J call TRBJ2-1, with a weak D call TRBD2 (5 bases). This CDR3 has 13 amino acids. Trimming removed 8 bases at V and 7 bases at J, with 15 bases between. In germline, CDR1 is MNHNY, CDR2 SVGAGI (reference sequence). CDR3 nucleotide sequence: TGTGCCAGCCGCCTTGGAGGTACGAATGAGCAGTTCTTC. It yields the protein CASRLGGTNEQFF.

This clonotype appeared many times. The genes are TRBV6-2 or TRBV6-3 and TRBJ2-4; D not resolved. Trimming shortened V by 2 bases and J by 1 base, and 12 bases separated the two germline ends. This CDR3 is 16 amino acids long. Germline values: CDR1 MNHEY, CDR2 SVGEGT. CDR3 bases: TGTGCCAGCAGTTACGGGAAGGTCTCGGCCAAAAACATTCAGTACTTC. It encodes CASSYGKVSAKNIQYF.

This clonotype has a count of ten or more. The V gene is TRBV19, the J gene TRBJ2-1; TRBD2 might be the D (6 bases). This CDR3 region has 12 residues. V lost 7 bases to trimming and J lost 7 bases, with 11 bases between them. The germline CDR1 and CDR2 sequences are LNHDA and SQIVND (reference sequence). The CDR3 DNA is TGTGCCAGTAACGTCCGGGGGAATGAGCAGTTCTTC. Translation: CASNVRGNEQFF.

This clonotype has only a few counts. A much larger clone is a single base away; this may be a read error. The CDR3: CASNVGAGGPDTQYF. As DNA, the CDR3 is TGTGCCAGCAACGTAGGGGCGGGAGGGCCGGATACGCAGTATTTT. V and J are TRBV9 and TRBJ2-3, with 9 bases identical to TRBD2. The CDR3 spans 15 residues. Germline loops: CDR1 SGDLS, CDR2 YYNGEE.

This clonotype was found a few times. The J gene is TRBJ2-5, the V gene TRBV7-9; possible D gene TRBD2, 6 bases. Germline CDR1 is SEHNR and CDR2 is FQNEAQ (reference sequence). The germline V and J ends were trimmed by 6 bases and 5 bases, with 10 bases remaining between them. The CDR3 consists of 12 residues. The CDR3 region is CASRRDGETQYF. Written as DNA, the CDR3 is TGTGCCAGCAGGCGGGATGGGGAGACCCAGTACTTC.

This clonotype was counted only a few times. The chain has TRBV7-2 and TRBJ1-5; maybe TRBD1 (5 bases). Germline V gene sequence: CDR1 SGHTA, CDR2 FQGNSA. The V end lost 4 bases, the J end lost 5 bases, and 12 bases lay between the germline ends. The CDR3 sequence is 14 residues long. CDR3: CASSSTARDQPQHF. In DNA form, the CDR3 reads TGTGCCAGCAGCTCGACAGCCCGTGATCAGCCCCAGCATTTT.

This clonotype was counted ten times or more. CDR3 DNA sequence: TGTGCCACCAGCGGATTACAGGGATTTAAGGCCAAAAACATTCAGTACTTC. Amino acid sequence: CATSGLQGFKAKNIQYF. This chain joins TRBV15 and TRBJ2-4; TRBD1 is a possible D gene (6 bases). CDR1 and CDR2 from the germline V gene are LNHNV and YYDKDF (reference sequence). V shed 5 bases and J shed 1 base, with 18 bases lying between them. The CDR3 has 17 residues.

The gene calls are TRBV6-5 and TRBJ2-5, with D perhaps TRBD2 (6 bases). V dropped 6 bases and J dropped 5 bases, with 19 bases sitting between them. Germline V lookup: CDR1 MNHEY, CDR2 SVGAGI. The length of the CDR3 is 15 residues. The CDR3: CASSPSTSLQETQYF. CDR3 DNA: TGTGCCAGCAGCCCCTCAACTAGCCTCCAGGAGACCCAGTACTTC.

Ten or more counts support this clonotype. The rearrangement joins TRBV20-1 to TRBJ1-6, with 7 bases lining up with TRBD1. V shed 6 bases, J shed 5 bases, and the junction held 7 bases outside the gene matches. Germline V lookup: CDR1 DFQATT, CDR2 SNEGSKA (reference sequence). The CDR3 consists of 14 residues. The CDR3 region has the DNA TGCAGTGCACCCGGGACAGTCAATAATTCACCCCTCCACTTT. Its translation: CSAPGTVNNSPLHF.

The chain's CDR3 is CASSLWARGPYEQYF. CDR3 in DNA: TGTGCCAGCAGTTTATGGGCCAGGGGGCCATACGAGCAGTACTTC. The chain carries TRBV27 and TRBJ2-7; TRBD1 agrees at 8 bases. Trimming at V came to 1 base and at J to 4 bases, leaving 6 bases not matched to a gene. The CDR3 is 15 amino acids. Looked up from germline, CDR1 is MNHEY and CDR2 is SMNVEV (reference sequence).

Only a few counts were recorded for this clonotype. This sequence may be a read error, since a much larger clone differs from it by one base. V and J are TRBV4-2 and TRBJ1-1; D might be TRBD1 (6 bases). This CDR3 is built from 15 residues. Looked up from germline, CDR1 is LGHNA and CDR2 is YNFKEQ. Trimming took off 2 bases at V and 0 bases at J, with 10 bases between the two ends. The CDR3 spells CASSQNGQLNTEAFF. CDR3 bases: TGTGCCAGCAGCCAAAATGGACAGTTGAACACTGAAGCTTTCTTT.

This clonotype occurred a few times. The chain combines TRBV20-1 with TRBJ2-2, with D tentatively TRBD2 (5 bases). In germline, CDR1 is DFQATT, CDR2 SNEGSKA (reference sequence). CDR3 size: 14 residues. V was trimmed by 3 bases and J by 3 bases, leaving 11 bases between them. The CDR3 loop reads CSASSGGHTGELFF. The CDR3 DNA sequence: TGCAGTGCTAGTTCCGGAGGCCACACCGGGGAGCTGTTTTTT.

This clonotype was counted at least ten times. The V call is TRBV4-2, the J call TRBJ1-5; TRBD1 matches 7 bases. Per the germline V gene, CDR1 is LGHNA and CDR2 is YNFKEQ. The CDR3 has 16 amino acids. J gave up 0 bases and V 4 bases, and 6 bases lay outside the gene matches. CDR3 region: CASSPRRTGSNQPQHF. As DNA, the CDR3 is TGTGCCAGCAGCCCCCGGAGGACAGGTAGCAATCAGCCCCAGCATTTT.

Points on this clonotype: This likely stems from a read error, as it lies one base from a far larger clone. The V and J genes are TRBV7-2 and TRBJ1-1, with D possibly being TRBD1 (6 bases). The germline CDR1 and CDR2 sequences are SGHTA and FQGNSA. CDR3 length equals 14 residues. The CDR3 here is CAGSFSGVSTEAFF. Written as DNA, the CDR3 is TGTGCCGGCAGCTTCTCAGGGGTTAGCACTGAAGCTTTCTTT. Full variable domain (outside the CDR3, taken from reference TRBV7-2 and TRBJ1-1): GAGVSQSPSNKVTEKGKDVELRCDPISGHTALYWYRQSLGQGLEFLIYFQGNSAPDKSGLPSDRFSAERTGGSVSTLTIQRTQQEDSAVYLCAGSFSGVSTEAFFGQGTRLTVV.

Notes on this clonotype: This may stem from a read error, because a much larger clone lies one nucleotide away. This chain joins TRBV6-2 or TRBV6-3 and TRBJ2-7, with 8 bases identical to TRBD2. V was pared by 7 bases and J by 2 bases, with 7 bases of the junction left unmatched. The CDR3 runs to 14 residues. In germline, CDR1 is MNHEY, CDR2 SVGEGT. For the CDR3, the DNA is TGTGCCAGCACTCCAGCGGGGGACCCCTACGAGCAGTACTTC. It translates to CASTPAGDPYEQYF.

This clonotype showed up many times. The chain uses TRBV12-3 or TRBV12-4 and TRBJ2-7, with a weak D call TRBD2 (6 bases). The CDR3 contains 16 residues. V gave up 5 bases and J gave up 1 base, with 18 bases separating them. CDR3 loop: CASSLSRAGFSYEQYF. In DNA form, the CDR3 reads TGTGCCAGCAGTCTTTCGCGAGCGGGTTTTTCCTACGAGCAGTACTTC.

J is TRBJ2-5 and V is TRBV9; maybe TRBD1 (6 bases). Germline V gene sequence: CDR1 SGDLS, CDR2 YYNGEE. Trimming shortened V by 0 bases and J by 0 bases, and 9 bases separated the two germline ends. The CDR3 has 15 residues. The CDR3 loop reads CASSVGTAYQETQYF. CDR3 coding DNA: TGTGCCAGCAGCGTAGGGACAGCGTACCAAGAGACCCAGTACTTC.

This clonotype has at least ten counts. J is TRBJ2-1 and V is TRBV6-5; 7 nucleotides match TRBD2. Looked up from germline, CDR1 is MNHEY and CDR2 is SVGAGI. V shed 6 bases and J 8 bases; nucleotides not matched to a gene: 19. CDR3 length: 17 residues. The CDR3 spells CASSPRAGERAGDEQFF. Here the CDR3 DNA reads TGTGCCAGCAGCCCCCGGGCGGGGGAGCGAGCGGGCGATGAGCAGTTCTTC.

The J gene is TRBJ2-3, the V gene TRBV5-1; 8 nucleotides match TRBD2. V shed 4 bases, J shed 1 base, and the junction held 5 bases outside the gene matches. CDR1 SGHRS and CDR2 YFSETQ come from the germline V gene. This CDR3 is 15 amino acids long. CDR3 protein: CASSPSGRGTDTQYF. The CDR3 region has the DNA TGCGCCAGCAGCCCCAGCGGGAGAGGCACAGATACGCAGTATTTT.

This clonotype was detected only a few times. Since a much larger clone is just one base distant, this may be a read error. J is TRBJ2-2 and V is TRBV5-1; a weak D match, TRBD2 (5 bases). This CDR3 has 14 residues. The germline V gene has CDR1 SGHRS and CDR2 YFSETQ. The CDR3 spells CASSIASTDGELLF. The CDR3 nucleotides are TGCGCCAGCAGCATAGCCTCGACGGACGGGGAGCTGCTTTTT.

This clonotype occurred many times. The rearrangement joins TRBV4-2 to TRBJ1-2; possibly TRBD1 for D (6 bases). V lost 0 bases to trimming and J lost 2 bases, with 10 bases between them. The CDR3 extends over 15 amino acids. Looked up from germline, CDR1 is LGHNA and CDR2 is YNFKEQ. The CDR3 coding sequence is TGTGCCAGCAGCCAAGAACAGGGTGCGAACTATGGCTACACCTTC. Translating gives CASSQEQGANYGYTF.

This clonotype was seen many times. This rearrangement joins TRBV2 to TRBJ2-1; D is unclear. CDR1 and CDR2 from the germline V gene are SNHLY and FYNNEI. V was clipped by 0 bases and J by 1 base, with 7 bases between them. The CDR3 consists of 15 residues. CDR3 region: CASSEAQQSYNEQFF. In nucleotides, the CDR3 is TGTGCCAGCAGTGAAGCGCAACAGTCCTACAATGAGCAGTTCTTC.

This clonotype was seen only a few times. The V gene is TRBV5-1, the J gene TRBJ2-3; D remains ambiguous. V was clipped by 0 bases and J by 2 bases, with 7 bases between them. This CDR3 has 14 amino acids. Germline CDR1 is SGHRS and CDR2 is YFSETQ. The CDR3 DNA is TGCGCCAGCAGCTTGGAGCAGGACACAGATACGCAGTATTTT. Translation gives CASSLEQDTDTQYF.

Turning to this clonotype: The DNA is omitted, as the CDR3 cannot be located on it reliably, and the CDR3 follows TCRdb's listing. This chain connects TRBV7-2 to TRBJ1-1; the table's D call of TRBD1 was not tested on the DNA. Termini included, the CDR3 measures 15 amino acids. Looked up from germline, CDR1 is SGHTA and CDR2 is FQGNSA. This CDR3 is CASSLVGQGATETVF.

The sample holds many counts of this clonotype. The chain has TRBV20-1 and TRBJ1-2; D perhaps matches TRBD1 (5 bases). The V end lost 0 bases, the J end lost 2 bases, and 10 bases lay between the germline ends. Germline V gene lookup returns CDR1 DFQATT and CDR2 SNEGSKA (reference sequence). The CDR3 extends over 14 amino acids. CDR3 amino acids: CSARDEGRNYGYTF. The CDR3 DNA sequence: TGCAGTGCTAGAGATGAGGGGCGCAACTATGGCTACACCTTC.

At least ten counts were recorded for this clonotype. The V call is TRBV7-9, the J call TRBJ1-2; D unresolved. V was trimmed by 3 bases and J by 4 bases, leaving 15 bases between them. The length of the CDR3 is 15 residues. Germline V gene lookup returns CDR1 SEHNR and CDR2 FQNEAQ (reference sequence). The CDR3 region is CASSFPGAQSYGYTF. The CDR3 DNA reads TGTGCCAGCAGCTTTCCGGGAGCCCAATCCTATGGCTACACCTTC.

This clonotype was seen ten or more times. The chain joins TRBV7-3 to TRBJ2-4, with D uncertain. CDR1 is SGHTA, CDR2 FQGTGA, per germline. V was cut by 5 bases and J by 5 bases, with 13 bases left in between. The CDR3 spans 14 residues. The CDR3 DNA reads TGTGCCAGCAGCCCGTCCCCCCAGGAAAACATTCAGTACTTC. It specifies CASSPSPQENIQYF.